This TCR beta chain was identified during a study of control samples from healthy donors and cancer patients. The protocol was immunoSEQ multiplex PCR, while the TCRdb copy is restricted to in-frame clones and leaves out a portion. The data hold around 71,000 clones, with 90% observed a single time. The length of the CDR3 is 16 residues. Germline CDR1 and CDR2: SGHTA and FQGNSA. Trimming cost V 4 bases and J 5 bases; bases outside gene matches: 11. The TCR sequence derives from a woman aged 50 to 60 with colorectal cancer. The chain joins TRBV7-2 to TRBJ2-5; 9 bases line up with TRBD2. The sample comprised PBMCs. The CDR3: CASSSGTSILSETQYF. CDR3 bases: TGTGCCAGCAGCTCAGGGACTAGCATATTGTCGGAGACCCAGTACTTC.